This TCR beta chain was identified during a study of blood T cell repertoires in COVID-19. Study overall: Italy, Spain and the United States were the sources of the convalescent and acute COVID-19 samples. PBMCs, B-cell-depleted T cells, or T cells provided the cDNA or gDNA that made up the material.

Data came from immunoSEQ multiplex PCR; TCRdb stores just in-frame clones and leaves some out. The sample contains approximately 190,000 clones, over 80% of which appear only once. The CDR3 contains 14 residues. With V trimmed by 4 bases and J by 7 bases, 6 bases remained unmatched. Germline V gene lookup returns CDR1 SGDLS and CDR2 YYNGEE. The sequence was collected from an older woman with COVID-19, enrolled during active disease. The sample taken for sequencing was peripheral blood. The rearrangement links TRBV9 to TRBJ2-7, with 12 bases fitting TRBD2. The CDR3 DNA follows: TGTGCCAGCAGCCTAGCGGGAGGGTTGAGTGAGCAGTACTTC. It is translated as CASSLAGGLSEQYF.